Listed below are T cell receptor beta chains from one sample, sequenced in a study of control samples from healthy donors and cancer patients. The method was immunoSEQ multiplex PCR; TCRdb's version includes in-frame clones alone and lacks a portion of them. This sample has about 140,000 clones, with roughly nine tenths found just once. The sample was blood. The receptors derive from a woman under 40 in good health. Both conserved end residues are part of each CDR3. Each record gives: CDR3 DNA, CDR3 protein, D gene, J gene, clone size, CDR3 length, V gene. A D gene is named only where the DNA matches it firmly. Not every row has a clone size; where given, it reads once, few, many or a size class.

CDR3 DNA: TGTGCCTGGAGTCGTACCGGGGGGTCCGCAGGGCCCCAGTACTTC
CDR3 protein: CAWSRTGGSAGPQYF
D gene: TRBD2
J gene: TRBJ2-5
clone size: -
CDR3 length: 15
V gene: TRBV30

CDR3 DNA: TGCGCCAGCAGCCAAGGCCGGGGCTATGGCTACACCTTC
CDR3 protein: CASSQGRGYGYTF
D gene: -
J gene: TRBJ1-2
clone size: -
CDR3 length: 13
V gene: TRBV4-1

CDR3 DNA: TGTGCCAGCAGCGAAACCGGGACACTCAGTTGGCCCCAGCATTTT
CDR3 protein: CASSETGTLSWPQHF
D gene: -
J gene: TRBJ1-5
clone size: -
CDR3 length: 15
V gene: TRBV5-8

CDR3 DNA: TGTGCCAGCAGCCCGACTCAGGGGGGTTCAGATACGCAGTATTTT
CDR3 protein: CASSPTQGGSDTQYF
D gene: -
J gene: TRBJ2-3
clone size: -
CDR3 length: 15
V gene: TRBV7-6

CDR3 DNA: TGTGCCAGCAGCGTTACGGGACAGGGTCTTTCGGGGAGGGGCTACACCTTC
CDR3 protein: CASSVTGQGLSGRGYTF
D gene: TRBD1
J gene: TRBJ1-2
clone size: -
CDR3 length: 17
V gene: TRBV7-2

CDR3 DNA: TGCGCCAGCAGCTTGGTGGGGGCTGTAGAGACCCAGTACTTC
CDR3 protein: CASSLVGAVETQYF
D gene: -
J gene: TRBJ2-5
clone size: -
CDR3 length: 14
V gene: TRBV5-1

CDR3 DNA: TGTGCCAGCAGTAGGGGTTTACTGAGCTCCTATAATTCACCCCTCCACTTT
CDR3 protein: CASSRGLLSSYNSPLHF
D gene: -
J gene: TRBJ1-6
clone size: once
CDR3 length: 17
V gene: TRBV27

CDR3 DNA: TGTGCCAGCACTAAGACAGGGAGGAATGAGCAGTTCTTC
CDR3 protein: CASTKTGRNEQFF
D gene: -
J gene: TRBJ2-1
clone size: -
CDR3 length: 13
V gene: TRBV6-5

CDR3 DNA: TGTGCCAGCACCCTTAGTGTTCGGCCGAACGAGGGCTACACCTTC
CDR3 protein: CASTLSVRPNEGYTF
D gene: -
J gene: TRBJ1-2
clone size: -
CDR3 length: 15
V gene: TRBV7-8

CDR3 DNA: TGTGCCAGCATCGACGCCGGGGACAATTCACCCCTCCACTTT
CDR3 protein: CASIDAGDNSPLHF
D gene: -
J gene: TRBJ1-6
clone size: -
CDR3 length: 14
V gene: TRBV6-4

CDR3 DNA: TGTGCCAGCAGCTTATACGGGTCGAACACCGGGGAGCTGTTTTTT
CDR3 protein: CASSLYGSNTGELFF
D gene: -
J gene: TRBJ2-2
clone size: few
CDR3 length: 15
V gene: TRBV7-6

CDR3 DNA: TGTGCCAGCTCACCACCAGACAGGGGAGCGGGAAACACCATATATTTT
CDR3 protein: CASSPPDRGAGNTIYF
D gene: TRBD1
J gene: TRBJ1-3
clone size: -
CDR3 length: 16
V gene: TRBV18

CDR3 DNA: TGTGCCATCAGTGAGGGCGTGGGGGGTAGCTCCTATAATTCACCCCTCCACTTT
CDR3 protein: CAISEGVGGSSYNSPLHF
D gene: -
J gene: TRBJ1-6
clone size: -
CDR3 length: 18
V gene: TRBV10-3

CDR3 DNA: TGTGCCAGCAGCTCCGGACAGTACAATGAGCAGTTCTTC
CDR3 protein: CASSSGQYNEQFF
D gene: -
J gene: TRBJ2-1
clone size: -
CDR3 length: 13
V gene: TRBV7-9

CDR3 DNA: TGCGCCAGCAGCTTGGTTTACAGGGGGCGAACTAATGAAAAACTGTTTTTT
CDR3 protein: CASSLVYRGRTNEKLFF
D gene: TRBD1
J gene: TRBJ1-4
clone size: -
CDR3 length: 17
V gene: TRBV5-1